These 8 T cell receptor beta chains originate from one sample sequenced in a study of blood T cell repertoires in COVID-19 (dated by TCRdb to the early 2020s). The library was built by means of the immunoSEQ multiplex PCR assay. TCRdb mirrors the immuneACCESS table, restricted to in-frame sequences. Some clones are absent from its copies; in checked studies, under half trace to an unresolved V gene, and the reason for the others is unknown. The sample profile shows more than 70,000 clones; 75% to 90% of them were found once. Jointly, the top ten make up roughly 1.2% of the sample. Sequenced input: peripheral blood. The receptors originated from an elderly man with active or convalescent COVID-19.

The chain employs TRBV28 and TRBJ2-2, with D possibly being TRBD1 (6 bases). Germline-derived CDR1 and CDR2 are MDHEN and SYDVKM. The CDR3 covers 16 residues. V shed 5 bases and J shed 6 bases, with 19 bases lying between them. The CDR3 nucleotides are TGTGCCAGCAGTCCAGCCCCAGGGGTCTACGCCGGGGAGCTGTTTTTT. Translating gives CASSPAPGVYAGELFF.

DNA for the CDR3: TGTGCCAGCAACATACAGGGGGCGCTGAATTCACCCCTCCACTTT. Its protein is CASNIQGALNSPLHF. This chain joins TRBV6-6 and TRBJ1-6; 9 positions match TRBD1. This CDR3 contains 15 residues. The ends lost 7 bases at V and 7 bases at J; junction bases unmatched: 8. Germline CDR1 is MNHNY and CDR2 is SVGAGI (reference sequence).

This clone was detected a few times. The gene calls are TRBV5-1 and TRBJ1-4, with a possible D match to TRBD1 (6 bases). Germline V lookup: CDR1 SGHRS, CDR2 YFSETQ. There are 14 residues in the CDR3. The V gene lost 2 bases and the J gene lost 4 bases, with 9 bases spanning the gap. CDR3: CASSFGGVNEKLFF. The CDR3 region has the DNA TGCGCCAGCAGCTTTGGGGGCGTTAATGAAAAACTGTTTTTT.

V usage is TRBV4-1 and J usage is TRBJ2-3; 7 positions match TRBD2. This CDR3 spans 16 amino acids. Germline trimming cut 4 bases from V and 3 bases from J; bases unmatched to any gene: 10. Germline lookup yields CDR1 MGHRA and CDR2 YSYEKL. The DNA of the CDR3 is TGCGCCAGCAGCCCCCGGGGCGGGAGTGTAACAGATACGCAGTATTTT. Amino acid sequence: CASSPRGGSVTDTQYF.

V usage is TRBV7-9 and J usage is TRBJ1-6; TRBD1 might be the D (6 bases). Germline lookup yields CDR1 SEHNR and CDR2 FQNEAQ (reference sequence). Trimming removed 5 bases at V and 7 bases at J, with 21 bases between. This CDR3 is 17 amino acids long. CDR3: CASSPARGAGRNSPLHF. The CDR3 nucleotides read TGTGCCAGCAGCCCGGCACGGGGGGCAGGGCGGAATTCACCCCTCCACTTT.

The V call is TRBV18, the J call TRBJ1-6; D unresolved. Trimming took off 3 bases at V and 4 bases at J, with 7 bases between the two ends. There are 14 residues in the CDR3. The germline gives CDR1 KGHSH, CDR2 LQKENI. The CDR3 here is CASSPAGYNSPLHF. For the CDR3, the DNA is TGTGCCAGCTCACCGGCAGGTTATAATTCACCCCTCCACTTT.

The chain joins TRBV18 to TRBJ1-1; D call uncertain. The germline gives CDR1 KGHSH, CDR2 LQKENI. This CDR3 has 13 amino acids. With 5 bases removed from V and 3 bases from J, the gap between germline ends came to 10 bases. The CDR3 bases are TGTGCCAGCTCAAGAAACCGGGACACTGAAGCTTTCTTT. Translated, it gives CASSRNRDTEAFF.

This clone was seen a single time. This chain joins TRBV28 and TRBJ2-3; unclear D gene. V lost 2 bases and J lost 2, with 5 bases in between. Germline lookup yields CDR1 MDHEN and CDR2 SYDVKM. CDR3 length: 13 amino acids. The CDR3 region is CASSLPSTDTQYF. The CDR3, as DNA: TGTGCCAGCAGTTTACCTTCCACAGATACGCAGTATTTT.